This T cell receptor (beta chain) was found in a study of blood T cell repertoires in COVID-19. Study summary: T cells, B-cell-depleted T cells, or PBMCs supplied cDNA or gDNA.

Authors' analysis steps: Estimated nucleated cell counts came from reference gene primer amplification. The repertoire was sequenced with immunoSEQ multiplex PCR; TCRdb's copy has only in-frame clones and lacks some. V, J and clone size are those of that table, while D and trimming were read from the DNA. The table records under 300,000 clones, about 83% of them present only once. The ends lost 3 bases at V and 4 bases at J; junction bases unmatched: 19. CDR1 is SGHRS, CDR2 YFSETQ, per germline. The CDR3 is 19 amino acids. V gene TRBV5-1 combines with J gene TRBJ2-7; 10 nucleotides agree with TRBD1. This TCR was recovered from a man of 80 years or more with acute or convalescent COVID-19. Sequences were obtained from peripheral blood. CDR3 coding DNA: TGCGCCAGCAGCTCCTTAAACCCTCTCCGGGACAGGGGAAGGTACGAGCAGTACTTC. Its translation: CASSSLNPLRDRGRYEQYF.